This T cell receptor (beta chain) was sequenced for a study of T cells in localized non-small cell lung cancer. The study, taken as a whole, reports: A denser population of T cells in blood accompanied longer overall survival. Investigators sequenced only a single tumor region, leaving heterogeneity possible.

TCRdb keeps only in-frame clones here, not all; method: immunoSEQ multiplex PCR. This sample has about 11,000 clones, with about three quarters found just once. This clone appeared a few times. Its antigen is as yet unknown. Germline V gene lookup returns CDR1 SNHLY and CDR2 FYNNEI. V lost 6 bases to trimming and J lost 4 bases, with 13 bases between them. The CDR3 totals 14 residues. The sample here was peripheral blood, taken before any cancer treatment. This TCR was recovered from a male donor older than 55 with stage I lung adenocarcinoma. The V call is TRBV2, the J call TRBJ1-5, with D maybe TRBD1 (6 bases). The CDR3 protein is CASRNRAKNQPQHF. In DNA form, the CDR3 reads TGTGCCAGCAGGAACAGGGCTAAAAATCAGCCCCAGCATTTT.